Below are 3 T cell receptor beta chains sequenced from a single sample in a study of blood T cell repertoires in COVID-19. Some clones are missing from TCRdb's copy, which holds only in-frame ones; the method was immunoSEQ multiplex PCR. The sample comprises hundreds of thousands of clones, 70% to 85% of which are singletons, and over 1.5% rests with the top ten. Sequenced sample: peripheral blood. These receptors all come from a woman older than 75 with acute or convalescent COVID-19.

The chain links TRBV19 to TRBJ2-7, with D maybe TRBD2 (6 bases). The CDR3 is 13 residues long. CDR1 is LNHDA, CDR2 SQIVND, per germline (reference sequence). V was pared by 6 bases and J by 0 bases, with 9 bases between. The DNA for the CDR3 is TGTGCCAGTAGAGCCGGGGGCTCCTACGAGCAGTACTTC. This translates into CASRAGGSYEQYF.

CDR3 DNA: TGTGCCAGTAAAGAGGGATCGGGTGGCTACACCTTC. It translates to CASKEGSGGYTF. The rearrangement uses TRBV19 and TRBJ1-2, with D hard to call. Germline CDR1 is LNHDA and CDR2 is SQIVND (reference sequence). Trimming shortened V by 7 bases and J by 7 bases, and 13 bases separated the two germline ends. This CDR3 has 12 residues.

The V call is TRBV7-8, the J call TRBJ1-5; 9 bases line up with TRBD1. V dropped 5 bases and J dropped 3; count of bases not matched to a gene: 8. The germline V gene encodes CDR1 SGHVS and CDR2 FQNEAQ. This CDR3 is 16 amino acids long. The CDR3 nucleotides read TGTGCCAGCAGCGCCTCCGGGACAGGGATCAATCAGCCCCAGCATTTT. It translates to CASSASGTGINQPQHF.